This T cell receptor beta chain was captured in a study of T cell responses to AZD1222 COVID-19 vaccine. Findings and caveats of the study: It should be noted that donors were predominantly white British and more often female, and clonal diversity was possibly underestimated. Two doses of AZD1222 preceded a rise in Spike-specific TCR breadth and depth.

As to this clone: Antigen: not known.

Trimming cost V 1 base and J 3 bases, with 7 bases left between them. This CDR3 region has 14 residues. CDR1 LGHDT and CDR2 YNNKEL come from the germline V gene (reference sequence). The repertoire was sequenced with immunoSEQ multiplex PCR; TCRdb's copy has only in-frame clones and lacks some. Of some 120,000 clones listed, 90% are singletons. The genes are TRBV3-1 (or the pseudogene TRBV3-2) and TRBJ2-4; D possibly corresponds to TRBD2 (5 bases). The sequences come from peripheral blood, collected on day 0 of MenACWY control vaccination. The sequence was collected from an adult in good health. CDR3 sequence: CASSQGTGKNIQYF. CDR3 DNA sequence: TGTGCCAGCAGCCAAGGGACTGGCAAAAACATTCAGTACTTC.